This T cell receptor (beta chain) was sequenced during a study of memory CD4+ T cells and cytomegalovirus serostatus. Whole-study results and caveats: Each of fewer than 80 CMV-associated TCRbeta sequences occurred in one to five individuals. Suggested: most of the CMV-linked TCR signature lies in CD4+ memory cells.

Single viable CD3+CD4+CD8-CD45RO+ cells were sorted as the memory CD4+ T cells. Serum IgG to CMV pp150, pp28, p38 and p52 defined serostatus. The data were produced by immunoSEQ multiplex PCR, yet TCRdb's version contains in-frame clones alone and is incomplete. The table includes 50,000 to 65,000 clones, over 60% detected once. This clone has a single count. Its antigen is unknown. V lost 5 bases and J lost 7, with 8 bases in between. The V gene's germline CDR1 is SGHNT and CDR2 YENEEA. This CDR3 is built from 12 residues. This sequence originates from an adult in good health and CMV-seronegative. The chain links TRBV11-3 to TRBJ2-2; D unresolved. The sequenced sample consisted of memory CD4+ T cells from blood. This CDR3 is CASSNGIGELFF. The CDR3 region has the DNA TGTGCCAGCAGCAATGGGATCGGGGAGCTGTTTTTT.